The 20 T cell receptor beta chains listed next were all sequenced from one sample in a study of CD8+ T cells in alopecia areata. Extraction of RNA preceded its reverse transcription into cDNA, which served as the sequencing template. Produced via immunoSEQ multiplex PCR; TCRdb's table is partial and in-frame only. The sample shows under 250,000 clones, 66% of them seen only once. Sample treatment: oral pan-JAK inhibitor, 5-10 mg twice daily. The material sequenced was CD4+ T cells sorted from blood, taken between weeks 43 and 45, from a patient treated with tofacitinib. Receptors originate from a human donor with alopecia areata.

This chain joins TRBV6-1 and TRBJ1-4, with D unclear. The CDR3 sequence is 14 residues long. Trimming took off 7 bases at V and 6 bases at J, with 15 bases between the two ends. Germline CDR1 reads MNHNS; CDR2 reads SASEGT. CDR3 residues: CASNKVWADEKLFF. In DNA, the CDR3 is TGTGCCAGCAACAAAGTTTGGGCAGATGAAAAACTGTTTTTT.

V usage is TRBV23-1 and J usage is TRBJ2-1; D gene uncertain. TRBV23-1 is identified as an open reading frame with a role that is uncertain. This CDR3 is built from 14 residues. Trimming stripped 0 bases from V and 8 bases from J, with 11 bases between. The CDR3 spells CASSQSSHLYEQFF. In DNA form, the CDR3 reads TGCGCCAGCAGTCAATCTTCCCATTTATATGAGCAGTTCTTC.

The rearrangement links TRBV6-5 to TRBJ1-1; D not certain. Trimming cost V 6 bases and J 4 bases, with 6 bases left between them. The CDR3 totals 11 residues. Germline loops: CDR1 MNHEY, CDR2 SVGAGI. The CDR3 region has the DNA TGTGCCAGCAGGATAGGCACTGAAGCTTTCTTT. The encoded protein is CASRIGTEAFF.

This clone was picked up a small number of times. The V and J genes are TRBV29-1 and TRBJ2-7; 12 nucleotides agree with TRBD2. The V gene's germline CDR1 is SQVTM and CDR2 ANQGSEA. The CDR3 is 14 residues long. The V gene end was trimmed by 6 bases and the J gene end by 4 bases; junction bases not matched to a gene: 7. The CDR3 sequence is CSVKTSGGTYEQYF. The DNA for the CDR3 is TGCAGCGTCAAGACTAGCGGGGGTACGTACGAGCAGTACTTC.

The V gene is TRBV30, the J gene TRBJ2-3; D not resolved. The CDR3 sequence is 13 residues long. Trimming cost V 3 bases and J 2 bases, with 9 bases left between them. Germline assignment: CDR1 GTSNPN and CDR2 SVGIG (reference sequence). CDR3 sequence (DNA): TGTGCCTGGAGGGACCAAAACACAGATACGCAGTATTTT. Its translation: CAWRDQNTDTQYF.

CDR3 nucleotide sequence: TGTGCCAGCAGCCCCCAGATGGGGGCGGAAGGCTACACCTTC. This gives the protein CASSPQMGAEGYTF. The chain couples TRBV7-8 to TRBJ1-2; TRBD1 is a possible D gene (6 bases). V lost 5 bases and J lost 8, with 18 bases in between. The CDR3 runs 14 residues. Per the germline V gene, CDR1 is SGHVS and CDR2 is FQNEAQ.

The V and J genes are TRBV15 and TRBJ2-7; 11 nucleotides match TRBD1. The CDR3 has 14 amino acids. CDR1 is LNHNV and CDR2 is YYDKDF in the germline V gene (reference sequence). Trimming at V came to 6 bases and at J to 6 bases, leaving 7 bases not matched to a gene. CDR3 nucleotide sequence: TGTGCCACCAGGGGACAGGGGGGGGATGGCGAGCAGTACTTC. Its protein is CATRGQGGDGEQYF. The full variable domain, in which reference TRBV15 and TRBJ2-7 provide the parts outside the CDR3, is DAMVIQNPRYQVTQFGKPVTLSCSQTLNHNVMYWYQQKSSQAPKLLFHYYDKDFNNEADTPDNFQSRRPNTSFCFLDIRSPGLGDTAMYLCATRGQGGDGEQYFGPGTRLTVT.

The V gene is TRBV18, the J gene TRBJ2-3; D call uncertain. The CDR3 contains 16 residues. CDR1 KGHSH and CDR2 LQKENI come from the germline V gene. The germline V and J ends were trimmed by 2 bases and 2 bases, with 14 bases remaining between them. In nucleotides, the CDR3 is TGTGCCAGCTCACCATTAAAGACCCGAGACACAGATACGCAGTATTTT. Translation gives CASSPLKTRDTDTQYF. Complete variable domain (other parts from reference TRBV18 and TRBJ2-3): NAGVMQNPRHLVRRRGQEARLRCSPMKGHSHVYWYRQLPEEGLKFMVYLQKENIIDESGMPKERFSAEFPKEGPSILRIQQVVRGDSAAYFCASSPLKTRDTDTQYFGPGTRLTVL.

This clone was picked up a small number of times. The rearrangement links TRBV4-3 to TRBJ1-6; D might be TRBD1 (5 bases). V lost 1 base and J 6 bases, leaving 10 bases between the germline ends. This CDR3 has 15 residues. From germline, CDR1 is LGHNA and CDR2 YSLEER. CDR3 region: CASSQGGATNSPLHF. The CDR3 nucleotides read TGCGCCAGCAGCCAAGGTGGGGCGACTAATTCACCCCTCCACTTT.

This clone has only one observation. This chain connects TRBV29-1 to TRBJ1-1; TRBD1 agrees at 7 bases. Germline-derived CDR1 and CDR2 are SQVTM and ANQGSEA. V lost 8 bases to trimming and J lost 1 base; unmatched junction nucleotides: 4. The CDR3 has 12 residues. CDR3 bases: TGCAGCACCCGGACAGGGAACACTGAAGCTTTCTTT. Its translation: CSTRTGNTEAFF.

This clone has just a few counts. The chain couples TRBV14 to TRBJ1-6, with unresolved D. The CDR3 is 13 amino acids. The V and J ends lost 2 bases and 10 bases respectively, with 9 bases between them. Looked up from germline, CDR1 is SGHDN and CDR2 is FVKESK. DNA for the CDR3: TGTGCCAGCAGCCAAACGGTTCGGTCACCCCTCCACTTT. Residues: CASSQTVRSPLHF.

Only one count was recorded for this clone. This chain connects TRBV6-1 to TRBJ1-2; 9 positions match TRBD1. Germline V CDR1 and CDR2: MNHNS, SASEGT. V was pared by 6 bases and J by 4 bases, with 6 bases of the junction left unmatched. The CDR3 extends over 14 amino acids. The CDR3 here is CASRLTGGAYGYTF. CDR3 DNA: TGTGCCAGCAGGCTAACAGGGGGCGCCTATGGCTACACCTTC.

This clone was seen only once. The chain carries TRBV5-6 and TRBJ2-5; a weak D match, TRBD1 (6 bases). Trimming removed 4 bases at V and 4 bases at J, with 17 bases between. Germline assignment: CDR1 SGHDT and CDR2 YYEEEE. The CDR3 contains 15 residues. CDR3 in DNA: TGTGCCAGCAGCGGAACAGGGACCTCCGTAGAGACCCAGTACTTC. It specifies CASSGTGTSVETQYF.

This chain links TRBV5-6 with TRBJ2-1, with 9 bases matching TRBD1. This CDR3 has 16 residues. V lost 0 bases, J lost 9 bases, and 10 bases stayed unmatched. CDR1 is SGHDT, CDR2 YYEEEE, per germline. CDR3 in DNA: TGTGCCAGCAGCTTGGCCCGAGGACAGGGGATTAGTGAGCAGTTCTTC. Translation: CASSLARGQGISEQFF.

CDR3 in DNA: TGCGCCAGCAGCTTGCAAGATACGCAGTATTTT. Its translation is CASSLQDTQYF. The chain carries TRBV5-1 and TRBJ2-3; the D is unclear. V lost 1 base and J 5 bases, leaving 2 bases between the germline ends. From germline, CDR1 is SGHRS and CDR2 YFSETQ. This CDR3 region has 11 residues.

The CDR3 sequence: CASSLPGAVKNTEAFF. DNA of the CDR3: TGTGCCAGCAGCCTACCAGGAGCAGTTAAGAACACTGAAGCTTTCTTT. The chain recombines TRBV7-9 with TRBJ1-1; no definite D call. Germline V gene data show CDR1 as SEHNR and CDR2 as FQNEAQ (reference sequence). The germline V and J ends were trimmed by 5 bases and 1 base, with 17 bases remaining between them. The CDR3 is 16 amino acids. Using reference TRBV7-9 and TRBJ1-1 for the parts outside the CDR3, the full variable domain is DTGVSQNPRHKITKRGQNVTFRCDPISEHNRLYWYRQTLGQGPEFLTYFQNEAQLEKSRLLSDRFSAERPKGSFSTLEIQRTEQGDSAMYLCASSLPGAVKNTEAFFGQGTRLTVV.

V and J are TRBV30 and TRBJ1-1; no clear D. The CDR3 totals 15 residues. The V end was cut by 2 bases, the J end by 1 base, with 14 bases between. CDR1 GTSNPN and CDR2 SVGIG come from the germline V gene (reference sequence). DNA of the CDR3: TGTGCCTGGAGTCCAACAAGAAAAGGGAACACTGAAGCTTTCTTT. Translated, it gives CAWSPTRKGNTEAFF.

The chain uses TRBV5-1 and TRBJ2-5, with 8 bases aligning to TRBD2. The CDR3 loop spans 15 amino acids. Germline V CDR1 and CDR2: SGHRS, YFSETQ. Trimming removed 3 bases from V and 1 base from J; junction bases left unmatched: 5. Here the CDR3 DNA reads TGCGCCAGCAGCTCAAGCGGGGGTACCCAAGAGACCCAGTACTTC. It specifies CASSSSGGTQETQYF.

V gene TRBV20-1 combines with J gene TRBJ1-1; no reliable D call. This CDR3 is 11 amino acids long. Germline CDR1 and CDR2: DFQATT and SNEGSKA (reference sequence). Trimming pared 0 bases from V and 3 bases from J, leaving 2 bases between. CDR3 sequence reads: CSARDDTEAFF. Written as DNA, the CDR3 is TGCAGTGCTAGAGATGACACTGAAGCTTTCTTT.

Worth noting for this clone: In the same sample, other DNA sequences code for this CDR3. This chain's CDR3 is CASSLGQGSSPLHF. CDR3 bases: TGCGCCAGCAGCCTGGGACAGGGTAGTTCACCCCTCCACTTT. The rearrangement links TRBV5-1 to TRBJ1-6; 9 bases match TRBD1. Trimming took 4 bases from V and 9 from J; bases not matched to a gene: 5. Germline-derived CDR1 and CDR2 are SGHRS and YFSETQ. This CDR3 has 14 residues. The variable domain in full, with the rest retrieved from reference TRBV5-1 and TRBJ1-6, is KAGVTQTPRYLIKTRGQQVTLSCSPISGHRSVSWYQQTPGQGLQFLFEYFSETQRNKGNFPGRFSGRQFSNSRSEMNVSTLELGDSALYLCASSLGQGSSPLHFGNGTRLTVT.